This record looks at one TCR beta chain sequence and its context. Antigen specificity is unknown. The junction differs from germline at one of its ends, possibly a read error. It was with a sample-barcoded 5' primer and a J-beta primer mix that a second PCR of roughly 7 to 12 cycles was run. The template-switch adaptor was a 5' adaptor with 12 random nucleotides. It tagged each cDNA molecule. Each CDR3 protein gets one entry after TCRdb re-called the 5' RACE reads with MiXCR. The sample has under 800,000 distinct CDR3 sequences, around 20% seen once; the top ten hold 3% to 4.5%. Germline assignment: CDR1 DFQATT and CDR2 SNEGSKA (reference sequence). The CDR3 extends over 14 amino acids. The sample belongs to a study of blood T cells in healthy people across ages. Study-wide points: TCR beta diversity, measured per million T cells, fell in a roughly linear way with age.

The sample was blood. This TCR was sampled from an older man in good health. The chain carries TRBV20-1 and TRBJ2-5, with D possibly being TRBD2 (5 bases). The end of the DNA fits TRBJ2-7 better, so the J call may be wrong. The CDR3 spells CSARGPGMGYEQYF. The CDR3 nucleotides are TGCAGTGCAAGAGGGCCCGGGATGGGCTACGAGCAGTACTTC.